This paragraph reports one T cell receptor beta chain. Its target is unknown. Isolated RNA was reverse transcribed into cDNA used as the sequencing template. Only in-frame clones appear in the TCRdb table, and some are missing; sequencing was by immunoSEQ multiplex PCR. This table has roughly 210,000 clones, around two fifths appearing once. Per the germline V gene, CDR1 is LGHNA and CDR2 is YSLEER. The CDR3 is 15 amino acids. Losses at the gene ends were 0 bases for V and 5 bases for J; bases not matched to a gene: 6. The source of the sample is a study of CD8+ T cells in alopecia areata. Whole-study results and caveats: A great number of expanded lesional clones endured in scalp and blood during tofacitinib. Given one nonresponder, whether baseline CD8+ expansion relates to response remains uncertain.

Treatment indicated: oral pan-JAK inhibitor, 5-10 mg twice daily. The input for sequencing was CD4+ T cells sorted from blood, taken at approximately week 36, from a patient treated with tofacitinib. The rearrangement links TRBV4-3 to TRBJ1-1, with 7 bases aligning to TRBD1. The receptor's source is a human donor with alopecia areata. CDR3 loop: CASSQDIQGWTEAFF. In nucleotides, the CDR3 is TGCGCCAGCAGCCAAGATATACAGGGGTGGACTGAAGCTTTCTTT.